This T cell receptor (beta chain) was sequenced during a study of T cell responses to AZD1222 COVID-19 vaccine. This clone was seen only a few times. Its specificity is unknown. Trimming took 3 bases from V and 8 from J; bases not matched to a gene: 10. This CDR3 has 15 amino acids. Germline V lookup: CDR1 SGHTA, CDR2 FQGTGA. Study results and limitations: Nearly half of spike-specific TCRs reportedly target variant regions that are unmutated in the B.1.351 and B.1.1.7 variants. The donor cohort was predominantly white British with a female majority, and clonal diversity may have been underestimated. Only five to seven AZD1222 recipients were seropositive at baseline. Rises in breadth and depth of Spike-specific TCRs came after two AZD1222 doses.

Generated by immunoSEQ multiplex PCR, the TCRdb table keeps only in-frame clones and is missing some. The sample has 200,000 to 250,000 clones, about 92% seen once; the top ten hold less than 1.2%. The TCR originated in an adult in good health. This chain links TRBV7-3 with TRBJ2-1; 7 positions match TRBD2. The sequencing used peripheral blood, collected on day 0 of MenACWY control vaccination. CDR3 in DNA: TGTGCCAGCAGCTTCCAAGCGGGGCGTGAAGATGAGCAGTTCTTC. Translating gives CASSFQAGREDEQFF.